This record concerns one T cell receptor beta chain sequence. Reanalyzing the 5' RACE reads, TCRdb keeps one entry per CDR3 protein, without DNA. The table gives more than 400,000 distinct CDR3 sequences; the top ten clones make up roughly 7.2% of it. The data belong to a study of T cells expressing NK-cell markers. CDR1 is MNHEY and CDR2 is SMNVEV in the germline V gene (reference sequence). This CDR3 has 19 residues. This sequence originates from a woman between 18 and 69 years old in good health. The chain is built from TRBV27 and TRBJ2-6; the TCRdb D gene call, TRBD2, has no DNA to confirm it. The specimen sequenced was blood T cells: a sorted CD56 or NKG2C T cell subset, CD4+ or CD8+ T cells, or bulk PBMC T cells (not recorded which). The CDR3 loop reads CTSSLSTSGSRSGANVLTF. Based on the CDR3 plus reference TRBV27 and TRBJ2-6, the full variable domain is EAQVTQNPRYLITVTGKKLTVTCSQNMNHEYMSWYRQDPGLGLRQIYYSMNVEVTDKGDVPEGYKVSRKEKRNFPLILESPSPNQTSLYFCTSSLSTSGSRSGANVLTFGAGSRLTVL.